Below are 30 T cell receptor beta chains sequenced from a single sample in a study of cytomegalovirus exposure and HLA in healthy donors. This table comes from immunoSEQ multiplex PCR, and its TCRdb copy is limited to in-frame clones, with some not included. The sample records around 160,000 clones, roughly 83% being singletons. The sequencing input was PBMCs. Receptor source: a man under 40 in good health and CMV-seropositive.

This chain uses TRBV7-2 with TRBJ2-5, with TRBD1 identical over 11 bases. Per germline, CDR1 SGHTA and CDR2 FQGNSA. This CDR3 is built from 15 residues. After removal of 5 bases from V and 2 bases from J, the junction contained 4 bases not matched to a gene. The CDR3 protein is CASSRDRGEQETQYF. CDR3 in DNA: TGTGCCAGCAGCCGGGACAGGGGGGAACAAGAGACCCAGTACTTC.

The rearrangement joins TRBV5-1 to TRBJ2-5, with D possibly being TRBD1 (7 bases). The CDR3 is 18 amino acids. V was cut by 1 base and J by 2 bases, with 21 bases left in between. Germline assignment: CDR1 SGHRS and CDR2 YFSETQ. For the CDR3, the DNA is TGCGCCAGCAGCTTGTTAGGGCGGGACAGAGGTGGGCAAGAGACCCAGTACTTC. Translated, it gives CASSLLGRDRGGQETQYF.

Written as DNA, the CDR3 is TGCAGCGTTGGGCGGGGGGCTTACAATGAGCAGTTCTTC. Translation gives CSVGRGAYNEQFF. The V call is TRBV29-1, the J call TRBJ2-1; 8 bases map to TRBD2. CDR1 and CDR2 from the germline V gene are SQVTM and ANQGSEA. J was trimmed by 4 bases and V by 4 bases; bases with no gene match: 3. This CDR3 has 13 amino acids.

The chain is built from TRBV9 and TRBJ1-6; 10 positions agree with TRBD1. In germline, CDR1 is SGDLS, CDR2 YYNGEE. The CDR3 contains 15 residues. Trimming took 3 bases from V and 11 from J; bases not matched to a gene: 8. The chain's CDR3 is CASSERDRGVAPLHF. For the CDR3, the DNA is TGTGCCAGCAGCGAGCGGGACAGGGGTGTAGCACCCCTCCACTTT.

The chain links TRBV7-3 to TRBJ2-3; TRBD2 matches at 8 bases. Germline lookup yields CDR1 SGHTA and CDR2 FQGTGA. The CDR3 totals 16 residues. Trimming at V came to 5 bases and at J to 4 bases, leaving 11 bases not matched to a gene. The CDR3 reads CASSPIRSGGADTQYF. The DNA of the CDR3 is TGTGCCAGCAGCCCCATAAGATCGGGGGGGGCAGATACGCAGTATTTT.

This chain links TRBV7-9 with TRBJ1-5; 7 bases agree with TRBD1. The V segment lost 5 bases and the J segment 7 bases; nucleotides outside the gene matches: 8. The CDR3 sequence is 14 residues long. CDR1 and CDR2 (germline): SEHNR, FQNEAQ (reference sequence). Written as DNA, the CDR3 is TGTGCCAGCAGCACACAGGGGTTAGGACAGCCCCAGCATTTT. This translates into CASSTQGLGQPQHF.

The V gene is TRBV4-3, the J gene TRBJ2-7; TRBD2 matches 14 bases. This CDR3 has 15 amino acids. The V gene's germline CDR1 is LGHNA and CDR2 YSLEER. V lost 3 bases to trimming and J lost 3 bases; unmatched junction nucleotides: 1. CDR3 in amino acids: CASSQGTSGGYEQYF. The DNA of the CDR3 is TGCGCCAGCAGCCAGGGGACTAGCGGGGGCTACGAGCAGTACTTC.

The CDR3 DNA follows: TGTGCCAGCAGCCTGGGGCCCGAAAAGGAGCAGTTCTTC. This encodes CASSLGPEKEQFF. This chain links TRBV7-2 with TRBJ2-1; D is possibly TRBD1 (5 bases). This CDR3 is 13 amino acids long. The V and J ends lost 5 bases and 10 bases respectively, with 15 bases between them. CDR1 is SGHTA, CDR2 FQGNSA, per germline.

This chain uses TRBV4-3 with TRBJ1-1; TRBD1 might be the D (5 bases). CDR1 LGHNA and CDR2 YSLEER come from the germline V gene. Trimming shortened V by 3 bases and J by 9 bases, and 23 bases separated the two germline ends. CDR3 length: 16 residues. CDR3 nucleotides: TGCGCCAGCAGCCATCGCCCTCTAGGGGTAGAACACAAAGCTTTCTTT. It codes for CASSHRPLGVEHKAFF.

This chain links TRBV28 with TRBJ2-1; perhaps TRBD1 as D (6 bases). The CDR3 is 14 amino acids. CDR1 and CDR2 from the germline V gene are MDHEN and SYDVKM. The V and J ends lost 8 bases and 2 bases respectively, with 13 bases between them. CDR3 nucleotides: TGTGCCAGCCACCCCAGGGGTGCCTACAATGAGCAGTTCTTC. This translates into CASHPRGAYNEQFF.

V and J are TRBV7-3 and TRBJ2-5, with 7 positions matching TRBD2. After removal of 5 bases from V and 5 bases from J, the junction contained 8 bases not matched to a gene. The CDR3 spans 14 residues. The germline CDR1 and CDR2 sequences are SGHTA and FQGTGA. The DNA of the CDR3 is TGTGCCAGCAGCCGGGGCGGGAGAGGTGAGACCCAGTACTTC. Translated, it gives CASSRGGRGETQYF.

The genes are TRBV27 and TRBJ2-7; 9 bases agree with TRBD1. Germline V gene sequence: CDR1 MNHEY, CDR2 SMNVEV (reference sequence). The CDR3 loop spans 13 amino acids. V trimming: 8 bases; J trimming: 2 bases; junction bases outside the gene matches: 4. CDR3: CASGRDRAYEQYF. In DNA, the CDR3 is TGTGCCAGCGGCCGGGACAGGGCCTACGAGCAGTACTTC.

V usage is TRBV7-6 and J usage is TRBJ1-1, with D perhaps TRBD1 (6 bases). The V gene's germline CDR1 is SGHVS and CDR2 FNYEAQ. Trimming removed 5 bases from V and 1 base from J, with 14 bases in between. CDR3 size: 15 residues. Written as DNA, the CDR3 is TGTGCCAGCAGCCCACACAGGGCGAGGAACACTGAAGCTTTCTTT. It encodes CASSPHRARNTEAFF.

This CDR3 is CASRPLNRGETQYF. CDR3 DNA: TGTGCCAGCAGGCCTCTAAACAGGGGGGAGACCCAGTACTTC. The chain links TRBV5-6 to TRBJ2-5; 8 positions match TRBD1. The ends lost 5 bases at V and 5 bases at J; junction bases unmatched: 8. CDR1 is SGHDT, CDR2 YYEEEE, per germline. This CDR3 comprises 14 residues.

The V gene is TRBV7-9, the J gene TRBJ1-5; 7 nucleotides agree with TRBD1. Germline CDR1 is SEHNR and CDR2 is FQNEAQ (reference sequence). This CDR3 comprises 14 residues. V shed 1 base, J shed 6 bases, and the junction held 3 bases outside the gene matches. The CDR3 is CASSLGQGGQPQHF. CDR3 nucleotide sequence: TGTGCCAGCAGCTTAGGACAGGGAGGTCAGCCCCAGCATTTT. Combining the CDR3 with reference TRBV7-9 and TRBJ1-5 gives the whole variable domain DTGVSQNPRHKITKRGQNVTFRCDPISEHNRLYWYRQTLGQGPEFLTYFQNEAQLEKSRLLSDRFSAERPKGSFSTLEIQRTEQGDSAMYLCASSLGQGGQPQHFGDGTRLSIL.

This sequence joins TRBV18 and TRBJ2-3; 8 bases align to TRBD1. Germline assignment: CDR1 KGHSH and CDR2 LQKENI. This CDR3 has 18 amino acids. Trimming at V came to 2 bases and at J to 4 bases, leaving 14 bases not matched to a gene. The CDR3 DNA reads TGTGCCAGCTCACCAATCGACGCCGGGACAGGAAGCCCAGATACGCAGTATTTT. This encodes CASSPIDAGTGSPDTQYF.

This chain connects TRBV30 to TRBJ2-2; 7 bases map to TRBD2. V lost 0 bases to trimming and J lost 3 bases; unmatched junction nucleotides: 4. The CDR3 is 15 amino acids. Germline loops: CDR1 GTSNPN, CDR2 SVGIG (reference sequence). The CDR3: CAWSVGAGDTGELFF. The CDR3 region has the DNA TGTGCCTGGAGTGTAGGGGCGGGAGACACCGGGGAGCTGTTTTTT.

The CDR3 DNA sequence: TGTGCCAGCAGCTTAGCTCTAGCGGGCTCCTACGAGCAGTACTTC. Its translation: CASSLALAGSYEQYF. This chain uses TRBV11-2 with TRBJ2-7, with 8 positions matching TRBD2. From germline, CDR1 is SGHAT and CDR2 FQNNGV. This CDR3 region has 15 residues. V lost 1 base, J lost 0 bases, and 2 bases stayed unmatched.

The chain links TRBV5-6 to TRBJ1-2; D gene unclear. Germline CDR1 SGHDT, CDR2 YYEEEE. CDR3 size: 15 residues. Trimming removed 2 bases from V and 1 base from J, with 12 bases in between. The chain's CDR3 is CASSFEGLGNYGYTF. For the CDR3, the DNA is TGTGCCAGCAGCTTTGAGGGCCTGGGTAACTATGGCTACACCTTC.

The chain recombines TRBV5-1 with TRBJ2-2; a weak D match, TRBD1 (6 bases). The CDR3 covers 15 residues. The germline V gene encodes CDR1 SGHRS and CDR2 YFSETQ. Between the trimmed V and J ends, which lost 0 bases and 3 bases, there was a span of 9 bases. CDR3 sequence: CASSLETGDTGELFF. Written as DNA, the CDR3 is TGCGCCAGCAGCTTGGAGACAGGTGACACCGGGGAGCTGTTTTTT.

The chain couples TRBV30 to TRBJ1-4; 10 bases line up with TRBD1. V gave up 0 bases and J gave up 8 bases; unmatched junction bases: 9. The CDR3 covers 16 residues. Germline lookup yields CDR1 GTSNPN and CDR2 SVGIG (reference sequence). The CDR3 DNA sequence: TGTGCCTGGAGTGTACGAGGGACAGGGGAATTCGAAAAACTGTTTTTT. Encoded protein: CAWSVRGTGEFEKLFF.

The rearrangement uses TRBV2 and TRBJ2-5; perhaps TRBD1 as D (6 bases). The germline V gene encodes CDR1 SNHLY and CDR2 FYNNEI. V was pared by 6 bases and J by 4 bases, with 18 bases between. There are 15 residues in the CDR3. In nucleotides, the CDR3 is TGTGCCAGCAGGATGCCGGGACAAGTTAGAGAGACCCAGTACTTC. Encoded protein: CASRMPGQVRETQYF.

V and J are TRBV7-2 and TRBJ2-7; 10 bases fit TRBD1. The CDR3 runs 17 residues. Unmatched junction bases numbered 15, after V lost 5 bases and J lost 5 bases. Germline assignment: CDR1 SGHTA and CDR2 FQGNSA. As DNA, the CDR3 is TGTGCCAGCAGCCAAGGATCAGGGACAGGGGCGGGGAACGAGCAGTACTTC. Its protein is CASSQGSGTGAGNEQYF.

This rearrangement joins TRBV28 to TRBJ2-5, with 7 bases matching TRBD2. The CDR3 totals 11 residues. V lost 6 bases, J lost 10 bases, and 5 bases stayed unmatched. CDR1 MDHEN and CDR2 SYDVKM come from the germline V gene. CDR3 sequence reads: CASSPPSGQYF. The DNA for the CDR3 is TGTGCCAGCAGCCCCCCTAGCGGCCAGTACTTC.

This chain links TRBV30 with TRBJ2-1; unclear D gene. Germline loops: CDR1 GTSNPN, CDR2 SVGIG (reference sequence). V gave up 1 base and J gave up 7 bases, with 8 bases separating them. There are 12 residues in the CDR3. The DNA of the CDR3 is TGTGCCTGGAGTGATGCCGGGAATGAGCAGTTCTTC. Translation: CAWSDAGNEQFF.

The chain couples TRBV14 to TRBJ1-4, with 7 bases that match TRBD1. CDR3 size: 14 residues. V was clipped by 6 bases and J by 5 bases; unmatched bases: 6. The germline gives CDR1 SGHDN, CDR2 FVKESK. The CDR3: CASSDLDRNEKLFF. The CDR3 bases are TGTGCCAGCAGTGACCTGGACAGGAATGAAAAACTGTTTTTT.

The chain has TRBV18 and TRBJ2-1, with D unresolved. The germline CDR1 and CDR2 sequences are KGHSH and LQKENI. This CDR3 spans 13 amino acids. V was pared by 8 bases and J by 0 bases, with 8 bases between. CDR3 sequence reads: CASVLSSYNEQFF. The CDR3 DNA sequence: TGTGCCAGCGTATTGAGCTCCTACAATGAGCAGTTCTTC.

The chain links TRBV5-1 to TRBJ2-7; 12 positions match TRBD2. The ends lost 0 bases at V and 7 bases at J; junction bases unmatched: 11. Germline CDR1 is SGHRS and CDR2 is YFSETQ. The CDR3 runs to 17 residues. CDR3 nucleotides: TGCGCCAGCAGCTTGGCCGGGGCGACCCTAGCGGGGGGGGAGCAGTACTTC. It encodes CASSLAGATLAGGEQYF.

CDR3: CASSLAGPEAKNIQYF. CDR3 nucleotide sequence: TGTGCCAGCTCACTGGCGGGGCCCGAAGCCAAAAACATTCAGTACTTC. The V and J genes are TRBV18 and TRBJ2-4; weak D call: TRBD2 (6 bases). The CDR3 runs 16 residues. Between the trimmed V and J ends, which lost 4 bases and 0 bases, there was a span of 13 bases. CDR1 KGHSH and CDR2 LQKENI come from the germline V gene.

V gene TRBV30 combines with J gene TRBJ1-2; D may be TRBD1 (6 bases). CDR3 length: 15 amino acids. CDR1 is GTSNPN, CDR2 SVGIG, per germline (reference sequence). V was shortened by 2 bases and J by 4 bases, with 17 bases between the two germline ends. The CDR3 loop reads CAWSQGRDLAYGYTF. The DNA of the CDR3 is TGTGCCTGGAGTCAGGGGAGGGACTTAGCCTATGGCTACACCTTC.